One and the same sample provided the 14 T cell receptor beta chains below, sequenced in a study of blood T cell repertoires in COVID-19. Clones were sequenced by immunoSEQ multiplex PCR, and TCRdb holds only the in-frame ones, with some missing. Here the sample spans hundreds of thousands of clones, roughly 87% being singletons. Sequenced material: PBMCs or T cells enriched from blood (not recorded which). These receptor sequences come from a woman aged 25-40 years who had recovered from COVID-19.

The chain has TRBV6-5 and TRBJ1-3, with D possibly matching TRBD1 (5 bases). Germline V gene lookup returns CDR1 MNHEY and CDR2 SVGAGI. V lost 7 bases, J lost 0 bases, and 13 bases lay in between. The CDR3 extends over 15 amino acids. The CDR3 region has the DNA TGTGCCAGCACCAGGAAAGGGGACTCTGGAAACACCATATATTTT. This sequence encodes CASTRKGDSGNTIYF.

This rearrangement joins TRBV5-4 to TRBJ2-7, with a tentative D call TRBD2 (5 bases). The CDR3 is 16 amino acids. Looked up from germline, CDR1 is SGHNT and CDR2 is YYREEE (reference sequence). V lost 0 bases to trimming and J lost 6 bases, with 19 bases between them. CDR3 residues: CASSLEYGLAGTEQYF. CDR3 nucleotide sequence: TGTGCCAGCAGCTTGGAATATGGGCTAGCAGGCACCGAGCAGTACTTC. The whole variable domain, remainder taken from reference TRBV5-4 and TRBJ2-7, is ETGVTQSPTHLIKTRGQQVTLRCSSQSGHNTVSWYQQALGQGPQFIFQYYREEENGRGNFPPRFSGLQFPNYSSELNVNALELDDSALYLCASSLEYGLAGTEQYFGPGTRLTVT.

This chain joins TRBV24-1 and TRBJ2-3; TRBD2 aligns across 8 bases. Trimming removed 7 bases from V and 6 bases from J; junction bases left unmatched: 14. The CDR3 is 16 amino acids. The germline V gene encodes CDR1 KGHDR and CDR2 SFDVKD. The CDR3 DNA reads TGTGCCACCAGGCGGACTAGCCCCACGTCCGGGGATACGCAGTATTTT. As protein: CATRRTSPTSGDTQYF.

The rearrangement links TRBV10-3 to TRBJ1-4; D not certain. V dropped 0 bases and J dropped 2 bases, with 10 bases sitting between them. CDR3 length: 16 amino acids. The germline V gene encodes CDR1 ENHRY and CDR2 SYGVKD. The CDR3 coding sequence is TGTGCCATCAGTGAGTCGTCGGGGTCTACTAATGAAAAACTGTTTTTT. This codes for CAISESSGSTNEKLFF.

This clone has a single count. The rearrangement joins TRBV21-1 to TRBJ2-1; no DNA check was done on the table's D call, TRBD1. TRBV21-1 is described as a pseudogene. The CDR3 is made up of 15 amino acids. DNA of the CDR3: TGTGCCGGGCCTGGGACAGGGGGAAATCCGGGCACTCAGTTCTTC. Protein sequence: CAGPGTGGNPGTQFF.

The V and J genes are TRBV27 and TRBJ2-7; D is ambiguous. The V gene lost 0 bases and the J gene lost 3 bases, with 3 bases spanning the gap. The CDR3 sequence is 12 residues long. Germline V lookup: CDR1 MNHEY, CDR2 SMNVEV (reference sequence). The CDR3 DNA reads TGTGCCAGCAGTTTATCTTACTACGAGCAGTACTTC. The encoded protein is CASSLSYYEQYF.

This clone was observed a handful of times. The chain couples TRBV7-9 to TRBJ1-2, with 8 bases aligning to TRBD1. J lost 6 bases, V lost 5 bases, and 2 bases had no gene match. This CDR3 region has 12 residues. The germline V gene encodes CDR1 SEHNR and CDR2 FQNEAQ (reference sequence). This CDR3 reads CASSQQGDGYTF. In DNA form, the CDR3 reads TGTGCCAGCAGCCAACAGGGGGATGGCTACACCTTC.

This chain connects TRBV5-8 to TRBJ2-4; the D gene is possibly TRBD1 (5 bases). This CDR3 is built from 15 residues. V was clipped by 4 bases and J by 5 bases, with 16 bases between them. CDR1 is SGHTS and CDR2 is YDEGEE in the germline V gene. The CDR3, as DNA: TGTGCCAGCAGCGCTGGTGGTGCAGGGCAAAACATTCAGTACTTC. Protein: CASSAGGAGQNIQYF. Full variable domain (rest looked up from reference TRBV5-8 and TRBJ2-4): EAGVTQSPTHLIKTRGQQATLRCSPISGHTSVYWYQQALGLGLQFLLWYDEGEERNRGNFPPRFSGRQFPNYSSELNVNALELEDSALYLCASSAGGAGQNIQYFGAGTRLSVL.

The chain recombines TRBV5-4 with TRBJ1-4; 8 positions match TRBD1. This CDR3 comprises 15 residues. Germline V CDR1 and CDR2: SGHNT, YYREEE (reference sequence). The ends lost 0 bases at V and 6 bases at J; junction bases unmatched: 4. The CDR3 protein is CASSLAGRGHEKLFF. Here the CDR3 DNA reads TGTGCCAGCAGCTTGGCGGGCAGGGGGCATGAAAAACTGTTTTTT.

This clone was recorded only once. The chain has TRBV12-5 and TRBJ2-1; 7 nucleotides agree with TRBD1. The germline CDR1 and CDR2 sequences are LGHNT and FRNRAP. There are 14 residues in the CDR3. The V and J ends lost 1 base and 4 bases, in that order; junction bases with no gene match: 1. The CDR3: CASGLGQGYNEQFF. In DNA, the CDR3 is TGTGCTAGTGGTTTGGGACAGGGATACAATGAGCAGTTCTTC.

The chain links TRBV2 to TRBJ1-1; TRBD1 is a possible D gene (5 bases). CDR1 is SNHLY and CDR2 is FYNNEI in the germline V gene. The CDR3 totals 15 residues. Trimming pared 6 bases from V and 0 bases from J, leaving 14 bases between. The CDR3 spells CASSRTGLLNTEAFF. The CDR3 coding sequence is TGTGCCAGCAGCCGTACGGGACTGCTGAACACTGAAGCTTTCTTT.

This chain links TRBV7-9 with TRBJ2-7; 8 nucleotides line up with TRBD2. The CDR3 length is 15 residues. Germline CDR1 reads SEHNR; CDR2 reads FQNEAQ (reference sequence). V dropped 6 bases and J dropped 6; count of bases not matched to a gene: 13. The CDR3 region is CASSFLSGSHGEQYF. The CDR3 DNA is TGTGCCAGCAGTTTTCTGAGCGGGAGCCACGGCGAGCAGTACTTC.

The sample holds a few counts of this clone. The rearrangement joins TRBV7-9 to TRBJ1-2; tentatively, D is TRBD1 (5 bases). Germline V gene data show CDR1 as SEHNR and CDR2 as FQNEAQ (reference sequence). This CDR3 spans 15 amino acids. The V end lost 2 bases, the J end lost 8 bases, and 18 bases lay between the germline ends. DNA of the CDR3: TGTGCCAGCAGCTTATTAGGGCGGCAGGGTGAAGGCTACACCTTC. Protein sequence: CASSLLGRQGEGYTF.

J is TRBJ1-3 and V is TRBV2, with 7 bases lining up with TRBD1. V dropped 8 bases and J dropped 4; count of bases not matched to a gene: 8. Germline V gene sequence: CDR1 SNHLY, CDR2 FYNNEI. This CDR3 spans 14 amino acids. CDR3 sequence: CASGLQGTGNTIYF. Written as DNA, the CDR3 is TGTGCCAGCGGGTTACAGGGGACAGGAAACACCATATATTTT. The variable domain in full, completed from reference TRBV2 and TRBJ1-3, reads EPEVTQTPSHQVTQMGQEVILRCVPISNHLYFYWYRQILGQKVEFLVSFYNNEISEKSEIFDDQFSVERPDGSNFTLKIRSTKLEDSAMYFCASGLQGTGNTIYFGEGSWLTVV.